The next 6 T cell receptor beta chains were all read from a single sample in a study of T cell repertoires in cytomegalovirus infection. TCRdb independently ran MiXCR on the reads; one entry per CDR3 protein. The table records some 600,000 distinct CDR3 sequences, 24% of them present only once. The material sequenced was CD8+ T cells from PBMCs. These TCRs come from a human donor in good health (CMV status not recorded). Some clones in this sample may be carry-over from other donors' samples.

This clonotype was seen more than once but under ten times. J is TRBJ1-2 and V is TRBV12-3 or TRBV12-4, with unresolved D. This CDR3 region has 11 residues. Trimming shortened V by 10 bases and J by 6 bases, and 12 bases separated the two germline ends. CDR3 protein: CATWESNGYTF. For the CDR3, the DNA is TGTGCCACCTGGGAGTCAAATGGCTACACCTTC.

This clonotype was observed many times. The CDR3 nucleotides are TGTGCCAGCACTTCAATGGGACCCACCGGGGAGCTGTTTTTT. Amino acid sequence: CASTSMGPTGELFF. The chain is built from TRBV12-3 or TRBV12-4 and TRBJ2-2; D might be TRBD1 or TRBD2, each matching 5 bases. Trimming stripped 7 bases from V and 4 bases from J, with 13 bases between. The CDR3 is 14 residues long.

This clonotype was counted only a few times. The rearrangement uses TRBV20-1 and TRBJ2-7, with TRBD2 as a possible D gene (7 bases). Germline values: CDR1 DFQATT, CDR2 SNEGSKA (reference sequence). V dropped 6 bases and J dropped 2 bases, with 14 bases sitting between them. The length of the CDR3 is 13 residues. The CDR3 spells CSARGGGTYEQYF. DNA of the CDR3: TGCAGTGCCCGCGGCGGGGGCACCTACGAGCAGTACTTC.

This clonotype turned up a few times. J is TRBJ1-2 and V is TRBV20-1, with a weak D call TRBD1 (5 bases). CDR1 and CDR2 from the germline V gene are DFQATT and SNEGSKA (reference sequence). Trimming shortened V by 0 bases and J by 4 bases, and 9 bases separated the two germline ends. The CDR3 extends over 13 amino acids. The CDR3 loop reads CSAREEGPYGYTF. In nucleotides, the CDR3 is TGCAGTGCTAGAGAGGAGGGGCCCTATGGCTACACCTTC.

This clonotype was observed many times. The CDR3 protein is CSARRGSGGPTDTQYF. The DNA of the CDR3 is TGCAGTGCTAGAAGGGGTAGCGGGGGCCCCACAGATACGCAGTATTTT. The V and J genes are TRBV20-1 and TRBJ2-3; 9 positions match TRBD2. V dropped 2 bases and J dropped 2; count of bases not matched to a gene: 8. The germline V gene encodes CDR1 DFQATT and CDR2 SNEGSKA (reference sequence). The CDR3 consists of 16 residues.

The V call is TRBV2, the J call TRBJ2-5, with D unclear. With 9 bases removed from V and 5 bases from J, the gap between germline ends came to 16 bases. Germline V gene data show CDR1 as SNHLY and CDR2 as FYNNEI. The CDR3 spans 13 residues. In DNA, the CDR3 is TGTGCCAGTCCTCCGGGTCCCGGGGAGACCCAGTACTTC. This translates into CASPPGPGETQYF.